A single sample is the source of the 3 T cell receptor beta chains below, sequenced in a study of brain T cells in children with intractable seizures. Produced via immunoSEQ multiplex PCR; TCRdb's table is partial and in-frame only. The sample has around 44,000 clones, 80% to 95% seen once. Sequenced material: peripheral blood, taken at surgery. These receptors were taken from a girl aged 2 to 9 with tuberous sclerosis and intractable seizures.

J is TRBJ2-7 and V is TRBV7-6, with 9 bases that match TRBD2. The CDR3 consists of 16 residues. The ends lost 1 base at V and 6 bases at J; junction bases unmatched: 10. CDR1 and CDR2 from the germline V gene are SGHVS and FNYEAQ. The CDR3 reads CASSLEKSGGRSEQYF. As DNA, the CDR3 is TGTGCCAGCAGCTTAGAAAAAAGCGGGGGGAGGTCCGAGCAGTACTTC.

V gene TRBV7-8 combines with J gene TRBJ1-2; perhaps TRBD1 as D (6 bases). V lost 1 base and J 5 bases, leaving 17 bases between the germline ends. Germline lookup yields CDR1 SGHVS and CDR2 FQNEAQ. This CDR3 has 16 residues. The CDR3 region is CASSLESPGVTYGYTF. As DNA, the CDR3 is TGTGCCAGCAGCTTAGAATCCCCAGGGGTGACGTATGGCTACACCTTC.

The rearrangement links TRBV19 to TRBJ1-3; the D is unclear. The CDR3 runs to 14 residues. V was cut by 7 bases and J by 0 bases, with 10 bases left in between. Germline assignment: CDR1 LNHDA and CDR2 SQIVND (reference sequence). Here the CDR3 reads CASTTWGSGNTIYF. The CDR3 DNA follows: TGTGCCAGTACCACTTGGGGCTCTGGAAACACCATATATTTT.